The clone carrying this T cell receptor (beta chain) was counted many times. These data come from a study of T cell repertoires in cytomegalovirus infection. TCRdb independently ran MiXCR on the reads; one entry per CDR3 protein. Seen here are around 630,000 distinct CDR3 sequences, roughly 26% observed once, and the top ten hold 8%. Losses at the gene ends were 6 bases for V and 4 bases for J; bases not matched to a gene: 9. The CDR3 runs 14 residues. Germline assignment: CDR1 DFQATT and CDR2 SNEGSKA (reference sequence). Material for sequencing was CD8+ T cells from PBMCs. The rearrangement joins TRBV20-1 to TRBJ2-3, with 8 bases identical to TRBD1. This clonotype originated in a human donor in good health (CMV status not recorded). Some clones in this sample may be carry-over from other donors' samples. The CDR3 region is CSARDQGAADTQYF. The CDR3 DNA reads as TGCAGTGCCCGGGACCAGGGGGCGGCAGATACGCAGTATTTT.